Given below is one T cell receptor beta chain in context. Relative to the germline gene, one junction end is altered; a read error may explain this. The entry originates in a study of blood T cell repertoires in COVID-19. Background on the study: Specimens from acute and convalescent COVID-19 originated in the United States, Italy and Spain. Sources were T cells, B-cell-depleted T cells, or PBMCs; the material itself was cDNA or gDNA.

In germline, CDR1 is LGHNA, CDR2 YNFKEQ. This CDR3 contains 13 residues. Authors' data handling: Researchers report that nucleated cell counts were estimated from reference gene primer amplification. This table comes from immunoSEQ multiplex PCR, and its TCRdb copy is limited to in-frame clones, with some not included. V and J calls and clone size are given by that table; D and trimming were obtained from the DNA. The sample consists of hundreds of thousands of clones, around 85% of them appearing once. Donors in Cohort 3 counted as recovered after two negative PCRs, clearance, or symptom resolution.

The V and J genes are TRBV4-2 and TRBJ1-1, with 9 bases aligning to TRBD1. The sequencing sample was made of PBMCs or T cells enriched from blood (not recorded which). The clonotype comes from a man in his thirties or forties who had recovered from COVID-19. The DNA for the CDR3 is TGTGCCAGCAGCCAGTCCCTAAGCGACAGGGGGATTTTT. As protein: CASSQSLSDRGIF.